This is a list of T cell receptor beta chains from one sample in a study of cytomegalovirus exposure and HLA in healthy donors. The data were produced by immunoSEQ multiplex PCR, yet TCRdb's version contains in-frame clones alone and is incomplete. The sample yields 120,000 to 150,000 clones, about 80% seen once. The material sequenced was PBMCs. The origin of the receptors is a male donor in good health and CMV-seropositive. Both conserved end residues are part of each CDR3. D genes are given only for firm matches. For some rows the clone size is stated as once, few or many, or as a class when expanded; others skip it.

TRBV4-1,TRBD1,few,TRBJ2-6,CASSQDDRESGANVLTF,TGCGCCAGCAGCCAAGACGACAGGGAGTCAGGGGCCAACGTCCTGACTTTC
TRBV5-6,TRBD2,few,TRBJ2-2,CASSFLGLAGSTGELFF,TGTGCCAGCAGCTTTCTTGGGCTAGCGGGGTCCACCGGGGAGCTGTTTTTT
TRBV19,NA,NA,TRBJ1-6,CASTVTLNNSPLHF,TGTGCCAGTACCGTGACTCTTAATAATTCACCCCTCCACTTT
TRBV6-5,NA,NA,TRBJ1-2,CASSYSAQNHYTF,TGTGCCAGCAGTTACTCGGCACAGAATCACTACACCTTC
TRBV4-2,TRBD2,few,TRBJ2-1,CASSPGGLAVYNEQFF,TGTGCCAGCAGCCCGGGGGGACTAGCGGTATACAATGAGCAGTTCTTC
TRBV25-1,TRBD1,few,TRBJ1-1,CASSENTGDTEAFF,TGTGCCAGCAGTGAGAACACAGGGGACACTGAAGCTTTCTTT
TRBV5-1,NA,NA,TRBJ1-1,CASSADSVMNTEAFF,TGCGCCAGCAGCGCGGACAGCGTCATGAACACTGAAGCTTTCTTT
TRBV4-2,TRBD2,few,TRBJ2-1,CASSQRGLAEYNEQFF,TGTGCCAGCAGCCAGAGGGGACTAGCGGAATACAATGAGCAGTTCTTC
TRBV5-4,TRBD1,NA,TRBJ2-7,CASSRTGYEQYF,TGTGCCAGCAGCCGGACAGGGTACGAGCAGTACTTC
TRBV11-2,TRBD2,NA,TRBJ2-7,CASSLRPAGGLHEQYF,TGTGCCAGCAGCTTAAGGCCAGCGGGGGGGCTCCACGAGCAGTACTTC
TRBV7-7,TRBD1,NA,TRBJ2-5,CASSTIRDRGRETQYF,TGTGCTAGCAGCACAATCCGGGACAGGGGGCGCGAGACCCAGTACTTC
TRBV5-4,TRBD2,NA,TRBJ2-1,CASSRLLAGVYNEQFF,TGTGCCAGCAGTCGACTACTTGCGGGAGTCTACAATGAGCAGTTCTTC
TRBV4-3,NA,few,TRBJ1-4,CASSISPYRAVSNEKLFF,TGCGCCAGCAGCATAAGCCCCTACAGGGCGGTTTCTAATGAAAAACTGTTTTTT
TRBV19,NA,NA,TRBJ1-2,CASSLQGLYGYTF,TGTGCCAGTAGTCTTCAGGGGCTGTATGGCTACACCTTC
TRBV5-1,TRBD1,NA,TRBJ1-1,CASSFTGGAGDTEAFF,TGCGCCAGCAGCTTCACAGGGGGCGCGGGGGACACTGAAGCTTTCTTT
TRBV2,NA,NA,TRBJ1-5,CASTPTGDQPQHF,TGTGCCAGCACTCCCACCGGGGATCAGCCCCAGCATTTT
TRBV28,TRBD1,NA,TRBJ2-6,CASSTPPGQGGSGANVLTF,TGTGCCAGCAGCACACCTCCGGGACAGGGGGGCTCTGGGGCCAACGTCCTGACTTTC
TRBV6-5,NA,NA,TRBJ2-1,CASSYGTPGGEQFF,TGTGCCAGCAGTTACGGGACTCCGGGCGGTGAGCAGTTCTTC
TRBV19,TRBD1,NA,TRBJ2-2,CASNRDRVPGELFF,TGTGCCAGTAACCGGGACAGGGTGCCCGGGGAGCTGTTTTTT
TRBV7-8,TRBD2,NA,TRBJ2-1,CASSGGLAASYNEQFF,TGTGCCAGCAGCGGGGGACTAGCGGCCTCCTACAATGAGCAGTTCTTC
TRBV7-2,TRBD1,NA,TRBJ1-5,CASSLAGTAINQPQHF,TGTGCCAGCAGCTTAGCGGGGACAGCCATCAATCAGCCCCAGCATTTT
TRBV27,NA,NA,TRBJ2-1,CASSLLPQGPNEQFF,TGTGCCAGCAGTTTATTACCCCAGGGGCCTAATGAGCAGTTCTTC
TRBV4-2,NA,NA,TRBJ2-3,CASSQDFGEDTQYF,TGTGCCAGCAGCCAAGATTTCGGTGAAGATACGCAGTATTTT
TRBV19,TRBD2,once,TRBJ2-3,CATETGTSEGDTQYF,TGTGCCACTGAAACCGGGACTAGCGAAGGAGATACGCAGTATTTT
TRBV2,NA,NA,TRBJ2-1,CASAPAYHSYNEQFF,TGTGCCAGCGCCCCAGCGTACCACTCCTACAATGAGCAGTTCTTC
TRBV19,NA,NA,TRBJ2-1,CASSMALAGDEQFF,TGTGCCAGTAGTATGGCTCTAGCCGGCGATGAGCAGTTCTTC
TRBV28,NA,NA,TRBJ1-4,CASSLGGRYNEKLFF,TGTGCCAGCAGTTTGGGGGGACGGTATAATGAAAAACTGTTTTTT
TRBV11-1,NA,NA,TRBJ1-1,CASSLRGTEAFF,TGTGCCAGCAGCCTCAGGGGTACTGAAGCTTTCTTT
TRBV7-2,NA,NA,TRBJ1-2,CASSLHMTLGYTF,TGTGCCAGCAGCCTACATATGACACTGGGCTACACCTTC
TRBV25-1,TRBD2,NA,TRBJ2-7,CASSEKAGGHEQYF,TGTGCCAGCAGTGAGAAAGCGGGAGGGCACGAGCAGTACTTC
TRBV5-6,TRBD1,NA,TRBJ2-5,CASTGTGGYETQYF,TGTGCCAGCACAGGGACAGGGGGCTACGAGACCCAGTACTTC
TRBV29-1,TRBD1,NA,TRBJ1-1,CSVGKNRGDRRTVGTEAFF,TGCAGCGTGGGGAAAAACAGGGGTGATCGGCGAACCGTAGGGACTGAAGCTTTCTTT
TRBV2,NA,NA,TRBJ2-7,CASSRGGEQYF,TGTGCCAGCAGCAGGGGCGGGGAGCAGTACTTC
TRBV19,NA,few,TRBJ2-7,CASSRFEEAEQYF,TGTGCCAGTAGTCGCTTTGAGGAGGCCGAGCAGTACTTC
TRBV11-3,TRBD1,NA,TRBJ2-7,CASSPGPGQGREQYF,TGTGCCAGCAGCCCCGGACCGGGACAGGGGCGCGAGCAGTACTTC
TRBV2,TRBD1,few,TRBJ1-1,CASRTGGSGNTEAFF,TGTGCCAGCAGGACAGGGGGATCGGGGAACACTGAAGCTTTCTTT
TRBV7-3,TRBD1,NA,TRBJ1-1,CASSQQGYTEAFF,TGTGCCAGCAGCCAACAGGGGTACACTGAAGCTTTCTTT
TRBV19,NA,NA,TRBJ2-1,CASSMSRDNEQFF,TGTGCCAGTAGTATGTCCAGGGACAATGAGCAGTTCTTC
TRBV4-2,TRBD1,NA,TRBJ1-2,CASSYWTGVYGYTF,TGTGCCAGCAGCTACTGGACAGGCGTATATGGCTACACCTTC
TRBV7-2,NA,once,TRBJ2-7,CASSILTSREQYF,TGTGCCAGCAGCATACTAACTAGTCGGGAGCAGTACTTC
TRBV11-2,NA,NA,TRBJ2-1,CASTHGGSSYNEQFF,TGTGCCAGCACCCACGGAGGGTCTAGCTACAATGAGCAGTTCTTC
TRBV6-4,TRBD2,NA,TRBJ2-1,CASSYEGLAVINEQFF,TGTGCCAGCTCATACGAGGGGCTAGCGGTCATAAATGAGCAGTTCTTC
TRBV30,NA,NA,TRBJ2-7,CAWTPGASLSYGQYF,TGTGCCTGGACCCCAGGTGCCTCACTCTCCTACGGGCAGTACTTC
TRBV4-2,NA,NA,TRBJ2-2,CASSQVSTGELFF,TGTGCCAGCAGCCAAGTGAGCACCGGGGAGCTGTTTTTT
TRBV4-2,NA,NA,TRBJ1-2,CASSQSVGGIGGYTF,TGTGCCAGCAGCCAATCCGTGGGAGGGATCGGGGGCTACACCTTC
TRBV19,NA,NA,TRBJ2-7,CASSIQGPAYEQYF,TGTGCCAGTAGTATACAGGGTCCGGCCTACGAGCAGTACTTC
TRBV28,NA,NA,TRBJ2-5,CASSLERQAQGTQYF,TGTGCCAGCAGTTTAGAGAGGCAGGCCCAGGGGACCCAGTACTTC
TRBV7-9,NA,NA,TRBJ2-7,CASSSGVYEQYF,TGTGCCAGCAGCTCGGGAGTTTACGAGCAGTACTTC
TRBV27,NA,NA,TRBJ1-2,CASSLVGGNYGYTF,TGTGCCAGCAGTTTAGTAGGCGGTAACTATGGCTACACCTTC
TRBV5-1,TRBD1,NA,TRBJ1-5,CASSFTGGSQPQHF,TGCGCCAGCAGCTTTACAGGGGGTAGTCAGCCCCAGCATTTT
TRBV7-2,NA,NA,TRBJ2-5,CASSFQTGEETQYF,TGTGCCAGCAGCTTCCAGACAGGCGAAGAGACCCAGTACTTC
TRBV11-3,TRBD1,NA,TRBJ2-5,CASSLGGDRRETQYF,TGTGCCAGCAGCTTAGGGGGGGACAGGCGAGAGACCCAGTACTTC
TRBV7-9,TRBD1,NA,TRBJ2-3,CASSFRGGGSTDTQYF,TGTGCCAGCAGCTTCAGAGGGGGCGGGAGCACAGATACGCAGTATTTT
TRBV25-1,TRBD2,NA,TRBJ2-1,CASSDSGNYNEQFF,TGTGCCAGCAGTGACAGCGGGAACTACAATGAGCAGTTCTTC
TRBV5-6,TRBD1,NA,TRBJ2-7,CASSLGQGAYEQYF,TGTGCCAGCAGCCTCGGACAGGGAGCCTACGAGCAGTACTTC